This T cell receptor beta chain was recovered during a study of OX40 agonist ivuxolimab in advanced cancers. As for the study in general: Patients were dosed intravenously with ivuxolimab at 0.01 to 10 mg/kg every 2 weeks. Under the entry rules, prior anti-PD-1, anti-PD-L1 or anti-CTLA-4 therapy was allowed, and 40% had some.

V gave up 2 bases and J gave up 2 bases, with 7 bases separating them. The CDR3 covers 13 residues. Germline V CDR1 and CDR2: SGHRS, YFSETQ. Assay: immunoSEQ multiplex PCR; the TCRdb copy retains only in-frame clones and omits some. The sample contains about 83,000 clones, just over 90% of which appear only once. The study's findings and limits: Some patients without response likewise showed low normalized clonal expansion. Compared with CD4+, CD8+ T cells on average had more expanded clones.

A word on this clone: Antigen specificity is unknown.

The sequence was obtained from an adult with an advanced solid tumor such as melanoma, head and neck, liver or kidney cancer. The chain links TRBV5-1 to TRBJ2-5; D is perhaps TRBD2 (5 bases). This sample comprised CD4+ or CD8+ T cells sorted from blood, obtained in a trial of the OX40 agonist ivuxolimab. CDR3 protein: CASSFGVQETQYF. CDR3 nucleotide sequence: TGCGCCAGCAGCTTCGGGGTTCAAGAGACCCAGTACTTC.